One T cell receptor (beta chain) is described in this entry. Authors' data handling: Using reference gene primer amplification, nucleated cell counts were estimated. Profiling relied on immunoSEQ multiplex PCR, and the TCRdb table lists in-frame clones only, not all of them. The V and J calls and the clone size are those of that table, but D and trimming were determined from the DNA. Of more than 140,000 clones listed, around 90% are singletons. This record belongs to a study of blood T cell repertoires in COVID-19. Study background: Acute-phase and convalescent COVID-19 samples originated in the United States, Italy and Spain. Sources were T cells, B-cell-depleted T cells, or PBMCs; the material itself was cDNA or gDNA.

CDR3 length: 12 amino acids. CDR1 MDHEN and CDR2 SYDVKM come from the germline V gene. The V end lost 6 bases, the J end lost 0 bases, and 3 bases lay between the germline ends. The chain links TRBV28 to TRBJ1-5; D is ambiguous. The sample comprised peripheral blood. This receptor was obtained from a woman aged 55-75 years with acute or convalescent COVID-19. CDR3 nucleotide sequence: TGTGCCAGCAGGGCTAGCAATCAGCCCCAGCATTTT. Its translation: CASRASNQPQHF.